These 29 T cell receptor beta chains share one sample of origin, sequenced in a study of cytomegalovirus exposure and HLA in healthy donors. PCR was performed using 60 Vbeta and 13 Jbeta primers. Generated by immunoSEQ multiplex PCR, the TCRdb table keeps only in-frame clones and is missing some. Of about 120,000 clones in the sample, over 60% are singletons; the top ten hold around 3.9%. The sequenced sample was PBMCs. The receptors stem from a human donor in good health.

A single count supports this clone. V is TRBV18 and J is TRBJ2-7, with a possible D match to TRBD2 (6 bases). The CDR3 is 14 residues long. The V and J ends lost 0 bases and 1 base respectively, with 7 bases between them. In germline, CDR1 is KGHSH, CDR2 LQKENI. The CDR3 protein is CASSPPGLSYEQYF. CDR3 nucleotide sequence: TGTGCCAGCTCACCACCGGGACTTTCCTACGAGCAGTACTTC.

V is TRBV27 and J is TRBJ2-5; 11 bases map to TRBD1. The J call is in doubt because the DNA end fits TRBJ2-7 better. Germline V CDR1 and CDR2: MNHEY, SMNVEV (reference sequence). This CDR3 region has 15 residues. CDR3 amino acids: CASSLDRGPNYEQYF. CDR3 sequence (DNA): TGTGCCAGCAGTTTGGACAGGGGGCCCAACTACGAGCAGTACTTC.

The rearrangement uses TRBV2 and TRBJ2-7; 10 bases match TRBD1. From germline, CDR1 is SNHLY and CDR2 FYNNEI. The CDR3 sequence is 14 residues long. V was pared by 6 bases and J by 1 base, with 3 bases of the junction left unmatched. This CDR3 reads CASRTGGASYEQYF. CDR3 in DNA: TGTGCCAGCAGGACAGGGGGCGCGTCCTACGAGCAGTACTTC. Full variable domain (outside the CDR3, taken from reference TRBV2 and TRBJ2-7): EPEVTQTPSHQVTQMGQEVILRCVPISNHLYFYWYRQILGQKVEFLVSFYNNEISEKSEIFDDQFSVERPDGSNFTLKIRSTKLEDSAMYFCASRTGGASYEQYFGPGTRLTVT.

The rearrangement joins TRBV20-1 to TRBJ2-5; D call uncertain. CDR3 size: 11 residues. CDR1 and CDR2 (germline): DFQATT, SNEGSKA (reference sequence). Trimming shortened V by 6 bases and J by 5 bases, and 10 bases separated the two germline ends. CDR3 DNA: TGCAGTGCGCCGACACTCGAGACCCAGTACTTC. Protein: CSAPTLETQYF.

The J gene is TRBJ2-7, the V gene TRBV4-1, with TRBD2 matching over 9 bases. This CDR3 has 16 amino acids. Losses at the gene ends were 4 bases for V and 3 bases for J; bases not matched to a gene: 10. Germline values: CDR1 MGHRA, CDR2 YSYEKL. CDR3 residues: CASSPGRASGIYEQYF. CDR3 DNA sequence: TGCGCCAGCAGCCCAGGTAGGGCTAGCGGGATCTACGAGCAGTACTTC.

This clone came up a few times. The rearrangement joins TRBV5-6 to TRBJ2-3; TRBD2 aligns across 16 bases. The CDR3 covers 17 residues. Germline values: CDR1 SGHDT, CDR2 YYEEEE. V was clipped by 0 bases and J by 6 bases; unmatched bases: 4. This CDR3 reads CASSLGGLAGGPDTQYF. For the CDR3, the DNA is TGTGCCAGCAGCTTGGGGGGACTAGCGGGAGGGCCGGATACGCAGTATTTT.

This chain's CDR3 is CASNTGIAYNEQFF. CDR3 bases: TGTGCCAGCAATACAGGGATAGCCTACAATGAGCAGTTCTTC. The chain employs TRBV6-5 and TRBJ2-1; TRBD1 might be the D (6 bases). V gave up 7 bases and J gave up 2 bases, with 12 bases separating them. Germline V CDR1 and CDR2: MNHEY, SVGAGI. This CDR3 has 14 amino acids.

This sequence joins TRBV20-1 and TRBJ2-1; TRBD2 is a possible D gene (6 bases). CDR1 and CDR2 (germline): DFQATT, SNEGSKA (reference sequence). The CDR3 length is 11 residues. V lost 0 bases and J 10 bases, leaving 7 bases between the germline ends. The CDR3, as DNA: TGCAGTGCTAGAGACGGACTAGAGCAGTTCTTC. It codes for CSARDGLEQFF.

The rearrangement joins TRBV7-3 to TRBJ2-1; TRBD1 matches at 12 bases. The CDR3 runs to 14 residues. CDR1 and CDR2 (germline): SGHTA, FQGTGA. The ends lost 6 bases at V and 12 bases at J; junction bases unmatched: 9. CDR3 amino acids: CASSPGQGALGQFF. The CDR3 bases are TGTGCCAGCAGTCCGGGACAGGGGGCTTTGGGGCAGTTCTTC.

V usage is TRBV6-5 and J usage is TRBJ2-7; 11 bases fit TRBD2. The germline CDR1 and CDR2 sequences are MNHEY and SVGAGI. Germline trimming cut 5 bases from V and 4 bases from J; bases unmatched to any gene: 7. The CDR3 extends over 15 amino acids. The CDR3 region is CASSPPLAGAYEQYF. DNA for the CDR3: TGTGCCAGCAGTCCGCCACTAGCGGGAGCGTACGAGCAGTACTTC.

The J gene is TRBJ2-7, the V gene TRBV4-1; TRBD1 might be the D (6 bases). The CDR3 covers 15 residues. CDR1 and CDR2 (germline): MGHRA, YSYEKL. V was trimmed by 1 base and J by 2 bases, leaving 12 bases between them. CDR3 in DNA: TGCGCCAGCAGCCAAGCGACAGGAAACCCCTACGAGCAGTACTTC. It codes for CASSQATGNPYEQYF.

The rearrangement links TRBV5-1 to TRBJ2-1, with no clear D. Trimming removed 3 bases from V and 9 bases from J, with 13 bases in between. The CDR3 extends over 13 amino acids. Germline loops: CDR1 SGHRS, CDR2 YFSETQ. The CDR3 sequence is CASSSAASSEQFF. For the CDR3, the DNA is TGCGCCAGCAGCTCGGCGGCTTCCAGTGAGCAGTTCTTC.

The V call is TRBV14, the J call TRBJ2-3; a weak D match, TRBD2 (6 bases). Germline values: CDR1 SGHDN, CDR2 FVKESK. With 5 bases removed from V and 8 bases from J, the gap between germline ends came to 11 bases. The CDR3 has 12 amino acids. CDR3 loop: CASSRPGGTQYF. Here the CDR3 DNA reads TGTGCCAGCAGCAGACCCGGGGGTACGCAGTATTTT.

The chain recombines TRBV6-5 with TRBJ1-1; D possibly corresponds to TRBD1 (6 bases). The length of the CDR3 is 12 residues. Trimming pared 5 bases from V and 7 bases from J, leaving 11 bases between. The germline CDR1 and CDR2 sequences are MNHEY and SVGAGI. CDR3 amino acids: CASSPGTYEAFF. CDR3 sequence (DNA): TGTGCCAGCAGTCCCGGGACATATGAAGCTTTCTTT.

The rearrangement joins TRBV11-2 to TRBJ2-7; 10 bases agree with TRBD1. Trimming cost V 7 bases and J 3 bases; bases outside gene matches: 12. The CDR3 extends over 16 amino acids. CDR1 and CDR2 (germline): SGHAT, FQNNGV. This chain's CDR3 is CASTPSGQGNDYEQYF. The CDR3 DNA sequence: TGTGCCAGCACCCCTTCGGGACAGGGGAACGACTACGAGCAGTACTTC.

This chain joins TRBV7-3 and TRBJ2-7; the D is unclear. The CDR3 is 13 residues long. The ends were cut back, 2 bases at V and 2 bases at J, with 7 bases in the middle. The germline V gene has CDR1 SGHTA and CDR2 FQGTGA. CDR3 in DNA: TGTGCCAGCAGCTTAGCGAACCCCTACGAGCAGTACTTC. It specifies CASSLANPYEQYF.

The CDR3 here is CASSYARAGNQPQHF. The CDR3 bases are TGTGCCAGCAGTTATGCCAGGGCAGGGAATCAGCCCCAGCATTTT. This chain links TRBV6-5 with TRBJ1-5, with D tentatively TRBD1 (5 bases). CDR3 size: 15 residues. The germline V gene encodes CDR1 MNHEY and CDR2 SVGAGI. The ends were cut back, 3 bases at V and 4 bases at J, with 13 bases in the middle.

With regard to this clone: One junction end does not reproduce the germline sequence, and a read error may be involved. The CDR3 region has the DNA TGTGCCAGCAGTGAGTTACCGGGACAGAGATCCTTCGAGCAGTACTTC. Its protein product is CASSELPGQRSFEQYF. The V and J genes are TRBV6-1 and TRBJ2-5, with 7 bases aligning to TRBD1. The DNA end is more similar to TRBJ2-7, so the J call may be wrong. Germline V CDR1 and CDR2: MNHNS, SASEGT. The CDR3 has 16 amino acids.

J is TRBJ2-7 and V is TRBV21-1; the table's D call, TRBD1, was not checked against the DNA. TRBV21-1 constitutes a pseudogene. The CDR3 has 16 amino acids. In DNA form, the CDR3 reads TGTGCCAGCAGCAAAGGTGGCAATACAACGTCCTACGAGCAGTACTTC. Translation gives CASSKGGNTTSYEQYF.

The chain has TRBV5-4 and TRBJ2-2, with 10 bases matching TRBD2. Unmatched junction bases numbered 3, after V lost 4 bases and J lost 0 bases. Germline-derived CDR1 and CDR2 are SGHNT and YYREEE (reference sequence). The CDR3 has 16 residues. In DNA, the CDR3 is TGTGCCAGCAGCCGAACTAGCGGGGCGAACACCGGGGAGCTGTTTTTT. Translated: CASSRTSGANTGELFF.

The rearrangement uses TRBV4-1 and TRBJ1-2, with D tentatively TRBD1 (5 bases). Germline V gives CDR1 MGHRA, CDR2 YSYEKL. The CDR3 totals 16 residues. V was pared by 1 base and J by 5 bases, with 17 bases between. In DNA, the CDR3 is TGCGCCAGCAGCCAAGGAGCTGCATGGGGCCCTTATGGCTACACCTTC. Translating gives CASSQGAAWGPYGYTF.

The CDR3 loop reads CASSPNRADQPQHF. As DNA, the CDR3 is TGTGCCAGCTCACCAAACAGGGCCGATCAGCCCCAGCATTTT. The V gene is TRBV18, the J gene TRBJ1-5; tentative D call: TRBD1 (6 bases). This CDR3 is built from 14 residues. CDR1 and CDR2 (germline): KGHSH, LQKENI. Trimming took off 2 bases at V and 5 bases at J, with 10 bases between the two ends. Supplemented by reference TRBV18 and TRBJ1-5, the full variable domain reads NAGVMQNPRHLVRRRGQEARLRCSPMKGHSHVYWYRQLPEEGLKFMVYLQKENIIDESGMPKERFSAEFPKEGPSILRIQQVVRGDSAAYFCASSPNRADQPQHFGDGTRLSIL.

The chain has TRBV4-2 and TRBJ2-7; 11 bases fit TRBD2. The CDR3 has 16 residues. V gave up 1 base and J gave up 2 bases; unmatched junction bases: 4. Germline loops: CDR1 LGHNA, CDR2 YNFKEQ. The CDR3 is CASSQGLAGGPYEQYF. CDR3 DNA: TGTGCCAGCAGCCAAGGTCTAGCGGGAGGACCCTACGAGCAGTACTTC.

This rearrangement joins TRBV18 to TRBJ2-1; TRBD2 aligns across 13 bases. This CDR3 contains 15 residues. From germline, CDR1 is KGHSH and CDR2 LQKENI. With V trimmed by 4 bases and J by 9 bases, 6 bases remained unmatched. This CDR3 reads CASSLGLAGVPEQFF. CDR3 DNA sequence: TGTGCCAGCTCACTCGGACTAGCGGGAGTTCCTGAGCAGTTCTTC.

CDR3 DNA sequence: TGCGCCAGCAGCTTGGCCTCTAGCGGAGGAAGCTCCTACGAGCAGTACTTC. This translates into CASSLASSGGSSYEQYF. V is TRBV5-1 and J is TRBJ2-5; the match to TRBD2 covers 7 bases. Judging by the DNA end, TRBJ2-7 fits better; the J call may be wrong. Germline assignment: CDR1 SGHRS and CDR2 YFSETQ. This CDR3 comprises 17 residues.

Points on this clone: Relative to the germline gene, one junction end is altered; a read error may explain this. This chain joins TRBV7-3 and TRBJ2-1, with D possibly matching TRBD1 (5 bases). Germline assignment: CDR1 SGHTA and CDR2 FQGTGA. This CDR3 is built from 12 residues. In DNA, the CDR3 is TGTTCCAGCAGCTTTCAGGGAAATGAGCAGTTCTTC. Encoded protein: CSSSFQGNEQFF.

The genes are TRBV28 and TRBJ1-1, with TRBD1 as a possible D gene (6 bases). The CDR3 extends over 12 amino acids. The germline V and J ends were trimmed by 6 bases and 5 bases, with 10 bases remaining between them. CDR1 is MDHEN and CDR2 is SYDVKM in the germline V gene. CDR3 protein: CASRQQGTEAFF. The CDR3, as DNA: TGTGCCAGCAGACAACAGGGAACTGAAGCTTTCTTT.

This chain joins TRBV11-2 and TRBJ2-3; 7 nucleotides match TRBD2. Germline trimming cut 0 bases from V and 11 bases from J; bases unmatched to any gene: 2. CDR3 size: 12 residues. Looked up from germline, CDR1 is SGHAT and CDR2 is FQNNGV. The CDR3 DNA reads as TGTGCCAGCAGCTTAGAACTAGCGAGGCAGTATTTT. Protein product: CASSLELARQYF.

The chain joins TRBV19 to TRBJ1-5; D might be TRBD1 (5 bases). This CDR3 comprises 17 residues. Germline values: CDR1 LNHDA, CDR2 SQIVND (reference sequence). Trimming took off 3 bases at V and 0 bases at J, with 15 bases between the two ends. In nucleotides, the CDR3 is TGTGCCAGTAGTATCGCCGGGACTCCTAATAGCAATCAGCCCCAGCATTTT. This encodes CASSIAGTPNSNQPQHF.